This TCR beta chain is drawn from a study of cytomegalovirus exposure and HLA in healthy donors. Overall study context: Inside one of the first data releases sat about 85 million unique TCRs taken from HLA-typed donors.

Study-wide results and caveats: Sequences of the TCR beta chain were said to predict the HLA-A and HLA-B alleles of most subjects accurately.

Primers: 60 Vbeta forward and 13 Jbeta reverse. The repertoire was sequenced with immunoSEQ multiplex PCR; TCRdb's copy has only in-frame clones and lacks some. The sample yields about 180,000 clones, about 80% seen once. Notes on this clone: Its antigen is not identified.

The sample consisted of PBMCs. The receptor was isolated from a woman aged 25 to 39 in good health and CMV-seronegative.

CDR3 amino acids: CASSQGTMGALSEQYF. The CDR3, as DNA: TGCGCCAGCAGCCAAGGGACGATGGGGGCACTGTCGGAGCAGTACTTC. V and J are TRBV4-3 and TRBJ2-7, with a weak D call TRBD1 (6 bases). The germline V gene has CDR1 LGHNA and CDR2 YSLEER. CDR3 size: 16 residues. With 1 base removed from V and 7 bases from J, the gap between germline ends came to 20 bases.